A single sample gave rise to the 20 T cell receptor gamma chains below, sequenced in a study of Vδ1+ human thymocytes. General observations from the study: Thymic TRG and TRD repertoires appeared highly polyclonal, with Gaussian CDR3 length distributions.

Sequences come from RNA converted to cDNA by reverse transcription. Pooled V-gene forward primers with one constant-region reverse primer generated the CDR3 amplicons by multiplex PCR. With CATT, TCRdb re-called clones from the multiplex PCR reads. The table has around 12,000 gamma-chain clones, around 40% seen once. The antigens for these receptors are not known. Input material: Vdelta1+ gamma-delta thymocytes from the thymus. Subset denoted: FACS-sorted CD3+ TCRalphabeta- TCRVdelta1+ TCRVdelta2- thymocytes. Receptors were obtained from a boy under two years old who had congenital heart surgery.

The chain combines TRGV2 with TRGJP2. TCRdb lists no J gene, so it was determined here by aligning the DNA to germline. CDR3 length: 9 residues. The trim removed 12 bases at V and 7 bases at J, leaving 2 bases unmatched. Germline V CDR1 and CDR2: EGSNGY, YDSYNSKV. CDR3 sequence (DNA): TGTGCCGCTGATTGGATCAAGACGTTT. This encodes CAADWIKTF.

V and J are TRGV9 and TRGJ1 or TRGJ2. V gave up 5 bases and J gave up 5 bases; unmatched junction bases: 9. The germline V gene encodes CDR1 GITISATS and CDR2 ISYDGTV (reference sequence). CDR3 length equals 13 residues. CDR3 coding DNA: TGTGCCTTGTGGGTGTTCGAGGATTATAAGAAACTCTTT. It yields the protein CALWVFEDYKKLF.

The gene calls are TRGV4 and TRGJ1 or TRGJ2. The J gene was not available in TCRdb and was assigned here by matching the DNA to germline segments. CDR3 length: 15 amino acids. The V gene end was trimmed by 0 bases and the J gene end by 3 bases; junction bases not matched to a gene: 8. Germline V gene sequence: CDR1 EGSTGY, CDR2 YDSYTSSV. Here the CDR3 DNA reads TGTGCCACCTGGGATGGGCCCCTGTTTTATTATAAGAAACTCTTT. It is translated as CATWDGPLFYYKKLF.

This clone turned up a few times. The rearrangement joins TRGV8 to TRGJ1 or TRGJ2. Germline loops: CDR1 VENAVY, CDR2 YDSYNSRV. Trimming took 3 bases from V and 12 from J; bases not matched to a gene: 11. The CDR3 runs to 12 residues. CDR3 amino acids: CATWDLMRMKLF. CDR3 nucleotides: TGTGCCACCTGGGATTTAATGAGGATGAAACTCTTT.

By frequency in the sample, this clone is medium-sized. Other DNA sequences of this sample code for an identical CDR3. The rearrangement uses TRGV9 and TRGJ1 or TRGJ2. Germline V gene lookup returns CDR1 GITISATS and CDR2 ISYDGTV (reference sequence). The CDR3 spans 12 residues. V was clipped by 0 bases and J by 6 bases; unmatched bases: 2. The CDR3 is CALWEVPYKKLF. For the CDR3, the DNA is TGTGCCTTGTGGGAGGTGCCTTATAAGAAACTCTTT.

The J gene is TRGJ1 or TRGJ2, while no V gene call was made. There are 12 residues in the CDR3. CDR3 protein: CATWDGLRKKLF. The CDR3 nucleotides read TGTGCCACCTGGGATGGGCTCCGAAAGAAACTCTTT.

Concerning this clone: Within the sample, other DNA sequences also encode this same CDR3. The chain has TRGV9 and TRGJ1 or TRGJ2. This CDR3 has 13 residues. CDR1 and CDR2 (germline): GITISATS, ISYDGTV (reference sequence). V dropped 1 base and J dropped 2; count of bases not matched to a gene: 2. The CDR3 here is CALWEVDYYKKLF. CDR3 bases: TGTGCCTTGTGGGAGGTTGATTATTATAAGAAACTCTTT.

In this sample, this clone turned up a few times. V gene TRGV9 combines with J gene TRGJ1 or TRGJ2. V was clipped by 0 bases and J by 5 bases; unmatched bases: 7. Germline-derived CDR1 and CDR2 are GITISATS and ISYDGTV (reference sequence). The CDR3 length is 14 residues. As DNA, the CDR3 is TGTGCCTTGTGGGAGGTGGAGGAAAATTATAAGAAACTCTTT. Amino acid sequence: CALWEVEENYKKLF.

The rearrangement links TRGV5 to TRGJP2. TCRdb lists no J gene, so it was determined here by aligning the DNA to germline. The CDR3 runs to 12 residues. V trimming: 1 base; J trimming: 7 bases; junction bases outside the gene matches: 0. The V gene's germline CDR1 is VINAFY and CDR2 YDVSNSKD. The CDR3 DNA reads TGTGCCACCTGGGACAGTGATTGGATCAAGACGTTT. As protein: CATWDSDWIKTF.

There are a few counts of this clone. The chain employs TRGV9 and TRGJ1 or TRGJ2. This CDR3 region has 14 residues. Germline CDR1 is GITISATS and CDR2 is ISYDGTV (reference sequence). J lost 5 bases, V lost 2 bases, and 9 bases had no gene match. CDR3 DNA: TGTGCCTTGTGGGAGGGGCAGTTAGATTATAAGAAACTCTTT. Its protein is CALWEGQLDYKKLF.

The V call is TRGV5, the J call TRGJ1 or TRGJ2. The J gene is absent in TCRdb and was assigned here via DNA matching to germline. There are 15 residues in the CDR3. CDR1 and CDR2 from the germline V gene are VINAFY and YDVSNSKD. Trimming took 1 base from V and 7 from J; bases not matched to a gene: 13. The CDR3 reads CATWDRPKREYKKLF. Written as DNA, the CDR3 is TGTGCCACCTGGGACAGACCAAAGAGGGAGTATAAGAAACTCTTT.

This clone turned up a few times. The chain joins TRGV3 to TRGJ1 or TRGJ2. V shed 0 bases and J 4 bases; nucleotides not matched to a gene: 3. Germline V gives CDR1 VTNTFY, CDR2 YDVSTARD (reference sequence). The CDR3 has 13 amino acids. The CDR3 here is CATWDRWYYKKLF. In DNA form, the CDR3 reads TGTGCCACCTGGGACAGGTGGTATTATAAGAAACTCTTT.

This clone was seen more than once but under ten times. The rearrangement links TRGV9 to TRGJ1 or TRGJ2. Unmatched junction bases numbered 4, after V lost 1 base and J lost 10 bases. Germline V gene lookup returns CDR1 GITISATS and CDR2 ISYDGTV (reference sequence). The CDR3 has 11 amino acids. The CDR3 bases are TGTGCCTTGTGGGAGGTTTGGAAGAAACTCTTT. Residues: CALWEVWKKLF.

No V gene call was produced; the J gene was TRGJ1 or TRGJ2. This CDR3 region has 14 residues. The CDR3 coding sequence is TGTGCCACCTTGCCTTTTAGGGATTTTTATAAGAAACTCTTT. Protein product: CATLPFRDFYKKLF.

The chain combines TRGV9 with TRGJ1 or TRGJ2. The V gene end was trimmed by 5 bases and the J gene end by 1 base; junction bases not matched to a gene: 8. Germline V gene data show CDR1 as GITISATS and CDR2 as ISYDGTV (reference sequence). The CDR3 covers 14 residues. Written as DNA, the CDR3 is TGTGCCTTGTGGGGGTTCTCTAATTATTATAAGAAACTCTTT. Amino acid sequence: CALWGFSNYYKKLF.

V is TRGV5 and J is TRGJ1 or TRGJ2. The CDR3 totals 13 residues. Germline loops: CDR1 VINAFY, CDR2 YDVSNSKD. Unmatched junction bases numbered 5, after V lost 0 bases and J lost 6 bases. The CDR3: CATWDRRSYKKLF. The CDR3 DNA sequence: TGTGCCACCTGGGACAGGCGCTCTTATAAGAAACTCTTT.

Only one count was recorded for this clone. This sequence joins TRGV5 and TRGJ1 or TRGJ2. TCRdb gives no J gene; it was assigned here by matching the DNA to germline. The CDR3 has 18 amino acids. The V segment lost 3 bases and the J segment 2 bases; nucleotides outside the gene matches: 19. In germline, CDR1 is VINAFY, CDR2 YDVSNSKD. The CDR3 DNA reads TGTGCCACCTGGGACGTATGGACCGAGAGAAGAGATTATTATAAGAAACTCTTT. It yields the protein CATWDVWTERRDYYKKLF.

This clone was observed a handful of times. The rearrangement links TRGV9 to TRGJ1 or TRGJ2. Germline CDR1 GITISATS, CDR2 ISYDGTV (reference sequence). V gave up 5 bases and J gave up 4 bases; unmatched junction bases: 11. The CDR3 is 14 residues long. The CDR3 loop reads CALWAEGGYYKKLF. The CDR3 nucleotides read TGTGCCTTGTGGGCCGAGGGAGGATATTATAAGAAACTCTTT.

V gene TRGV5 combines with J gene TRGJ1 or TRGJ2. No J gene is reported in TCRdb; it was inferred here by comparing the DNA with germline. V lost 0 bases and J lost 3; bases outside the gene matches: 8. CDR1 is VINAFY, CDR2 YDVSNSKD, per germline. This CDR3 has 15 residues. CDR3 loop: CATWDRRTSYYKKLF. The CDR3 bases are TGTGCCACCTGGGACAGGCGAACATCTTATTATAAGAAACTCTTT.

The chain employs TRGV3 and TRGJ1 or TRGJ2. TCRdb is silent on the J gene; assignment here came from matching the DNA to germline. CDR1 and CDR2 (germline): VTNTFY, YDVSTARD (reference sequence). Trimming took 0 bases from V and 7 from J; bases not matched to a gene: 15. The CDR3 contains 16 residues. CDR3: CATWDRRTGGPYKKLF. CDR3 nucleotides: TGTGCCACCTGGGACAGGCGGACGGGCGGACCCTATAAGAAACTCTTT.